Included here is one T cell receptor (beta chain) sequence, with context. This CDR3 is built from 14 residues. Deletions cut 2 bases from V and 3 bases from J, with 11 bases between. Per the germline V gene, CDR1 is SGHTA and CDR2 is FQGNSA. This sample is part of a study of cytomegalovirus exposure and HLA in healthy donors. Primers included in the PCR were 60 Vbeta and 13 Jbeta primers. Clones were sequenced by immunoSEQ multiplex PCR, and TCRdb holds only the in-frame ones, with some missing. The data hold about 140,000 clones, with about 80% observed a single time. The sequence was collected from a woman aged 35 to 49 in good health and CMV-seronegative. The sample comprised PBMCs. V is TRBV7-2 and J is TRBJ2-7; D is possibly TRBD2 (6 bases). The CDR3 DNA reads TGTGCCAGCAGCTTACAGGCGGGGCTCTACGAGCAGTACTTC. It translates to CASSLQAGLYEQYF. The full variable domain, completed using reference TRBV7-2 and TRBJ2-7, is GAGVSQSPSNKVTEKGKDVELRCDPISGHTALYWYRQSLGQGLEFLIYFQGNSAPDKSGLPSDRFSAERTGGSVSTLTIQRTQQEDSAVYLCASSLQAGLYEQYFGPGTRLTVT.